The rows below give T cell receptor beta chains drawn from one sample of a study of OX40 agonist ivuxolimab in advanced cancers. Some clones are missing from TCRdb's copy, which holds only in-frame ones; the method was immunoSEQ multiplex PCR. The sample records about 55,000 clones, 84% being singletons. Material: CD4+ or CD8+ T cells sorted from blood, obtained in a trial of the OX40 agonist ivuxolimab. The receptor set was obtained from an adult with an advanced solid tumor such as melanoma, head and neck, liver or kidney cancer. CDR3s include the opening cysteine and the closing phenylalanine or tryptophan. D genes are given only for firm matches. Clone size is stated in some rows and not others, as once, few, many or a class when expanded.

D,size,V,J,DNA,CDR3
.,.,TRBV7-9,TRBJ2-3,TGTGCCAGCAGCTTAGAGGAGGAAGATACGCAGTATTTT,CASSLEEEDTQYF
.,once,TRBV18,TRBJ1-1,TGTGCCAGCTCACTAAGGGGGGTTTCGGATCTGAACACTGAAGCTTTCTTT,CASSLRGVSDLNTEAFF
.,.,TRBV14,TRBJ1-2,TGTGCCAGCAGCCAAATGAGGGACGGCTACACCTTC,CASSQMRDGYTF
.,.,TRBV11-1,TRBJ2-5,TGTGCCAGCAGCCCAGTCAGGGGCCCCCAAGAGACCCAGTACTTC,CASSPVRGPQETQYF
.,.,TRBV7-9,TRBJ1-1,TGTGCCAGCAGCTTAGATTCCTTGGACACGAACACTGAAGCTTTCTTT,CASSLDSLDTNTEAFF
TRBD1,.,TRBV7-8,TRBJ2-6,TGTGCCAGCAGCCCAGGGCGGACAGGGGTGGGATATGGCGTCCTGACTTTC,CASSPGRTGVGYGVLTF
.,.,TRBV27,TRBJ2-1,TGTGCCAGCAGTTTATCGTGGACACCGACTCTATTCTACAATGAGCAGTTCTTC,CASSLSWTPTLFYNEQFF
TRBD2,.,TRBV7-3,TRBJ2-1,TGTGCCAGCAGCTTGGGCTCGGGCGGGAGTAGAAATGAGCAGTTCTTC,CASSLGSGGSRNEQFF
.,.,TRBV11-3,TRBJ2-3,TGTGCCAGCAGCTTGCGGAGCACAGATACGCAGTATTTT,CASSLRSTDTQYF
.,.,TRBV7-2,TRBJ2-2,TGTGCCAGCAGCTTAGCAGGGACCGGGGAGCTGTTTTTT,CASSLAGTGELFF
.,.,TRBV5-1,TRBJ2-7,TGCGCCAGCAGCTTCACAGGGGGGGCCTACGAGCAGTACTTC,CASSFTGGAYEQYF
.,medium-sized,TRBV7-7,TRBJ1-5,TGTGCCAGCAGCTGTTCTGGCTGGGAGGATCAGCCCCAGCATTTT,CASSCSGWEDQPQHF
.,.,TRBV6-1,TRBJ1-6,TGTGCCAGCAGTGAAGCGGGAGGGGGGGTGCAGAATTCACCCCTCCACTTT,CASSEAGGGVQNSPLHF
.,.,TRBV25-1,TRBJ2-3,TGTGCCAGCAGAACGGAGGCCACAGATACGCAGTATTTT,CASRTEATDTQYF
.,.,TRBV5-4,TRBJ1-6,TGTGCCAGCAGCTTACCGGACGGGCCCGGGGATTCACCCCTCCACTTT,CASSLPDGPGDSPLHF
.,.,TRBV28,TRBJ2-2,TGTGCCAGCGGGTTTGCGAACACCGGGGAGCTGTTTTTT,CASGFANTGELFF
.,.,TRBV28,TRBJ2-5,TGTGCCAGCAGTTTAGAACAGGGGGGGGGAGAGACCCAGTACTTC,CASSLEQGGGETQYF
TRBD1,medium-sized,TRBV19,TRBJ1-5,TGTGCCAGTAGTGTTCAGACAGGGTCCTATGGGCATTTT,CASSVQTGSYGHF
TRBD2,.,TRBV19,TRBJ2-7,TGTGCCAGTAGTCCACAGCGGGAGAGTAGTTCCTACGAGCAGTACTTC,CASSPQRESSSYEQYF
TRBD2,once,TRBV25-1,TRBJ2-1,TGTGCCAGCAGTGACCCTAGCGGGAGAATTTACAATGAGCAGTTCTTC,CASSDPSGRIYNEQFF
.,.,TRBV6-5,TRBJ1-4,TGTGCCAGCAGTCGAGACAGCTCAACTAATGAAAAACTGTTTTTT,CASSRDSSTNEKLFF
.,.,TRBV5-6,TRBJ2-7,TGTGCCAGCAGCTTCGCCGGCGAGCAGTACTTC,CASSFAGEQYF
TRBD2,once,TRBV2,TRBJ2-7,TGTGCCAGCAGTCTCATAGCGGGAAACTACGAGCAGTACTTC,CASSLIAGNYEQYF
TRBD1,few,TRBV7-9,TRBJ2-7,TGTGCCAGCAGCCAGTGGACAGGTTCCGGCGAGCAGTACTTC,CASSQWTGSGEQYF
.,.,TRBV19,TRBJ1-1,TGTGCCAGTATAGGGCCGGGCCGTTATGAAGCTTTCTTT,CASIGPGRYEAFF
TRBD1,.,TRBV28,TRBJ1-5,TGTGCCAGCAGTTTCAGTACAGGGGTTCAGCCCCAGCATTTT,CASSFSTGVQPQHF
.,.,TRBV2,TRBJ1-2,TGTGCCAGCATGGCAGGGATTGACTATGGCTACACCTTC,CASMAGIDYGYTF
.,.,TRBV28,TRBJ2-2,TGTGCCAGCAATTGGGATCAGGGCACCGGGGAGCTGTTTTTT,CASNWDQGTGELFF
.,few,TRBV30,TRBJ1-2,TGTGCCTGGAGTCGTGATCGGGTACTGGGGACCGGCTATGGCTACACCTTC,CAWSRDRVLGTGYGYTF
TRBD1,.,TRBV19,TRBJ1-5,TGTGCCAGTAGCCTTCCCGGGACAGTGGATCAGCCCCAGCATTTT,CASSLPGTVDQPQHF
TRBD1,.,TRBV7-9,TRBJ2-5,TGTGCCAGCAGCTTAGCATTGGGAGGACAGGGGAGGTCAGAGACCCAGTACTTC,CASSLALGGQGRSETQYF
TRBD1,.,TRBV6-6,TRBJ2-7,TGTGCCAGCAGTGCCCTAGGACAGGGTGGTTCCTACGAGCAGTACTTC,CASSALGQGGSYEQYF
TRBD1,.,TRBV19,TRBJ2-7,TGTGCCAGTAGTGCGGGCGGACAGGATCTCTCCTACGAGCAGTACTTC,CASSAGGQDLSYEQYF
TRBD2,.,TRBV7-2,TRBJ2-1,TGTGCCAGCAGCTTACAAATTAGTAGCGGGAGCTCCTACAATGAGCAGTTCTTC,CASSLQISSGSSYNEQFF
.,.,TRBV10-1,TRBJ2-3,TGCGCCAGCCAAGGGGGGGGCGCGGATACGCAGTATTTT,CASQGGGADTQYF
.,.,TRBV9,TRBJ2-1,TGTGCCAGCAGCTATACTGAAGGATTCGAGTACAATGAGCAGTTCTTC,CASSYTEGFEYNEQFF
.,.,TRBV5-1,TRBJ2-2,TGCGCCAGCAGCCCGGTGGGGCAGGGGAACGGGGAGCTGTTTTTT,CASSPVGQGNGELFF
TRBD2,.,TRBV4-1,TRBJ2-7,TGCGCCAGCAGCCAAGGACTAGCGGGACTTTACGAGCAGTACTTC,CASSQGLAGLYEQYF
.,.,TRBV19,TRBJ2-4,TGTGCCACCCGTCCCCCGGTACAAAGGGGAGTGGACATTCAGTACTTC,CATRPPVQRGVDIQYF
.,.,TRBV6-1,TRBJ1-1,TGTGCCAGCAGTGCAACACTGGAGGCTGAAGCTTTCTTT,CASSATLEAEAFF
.,.,TRBV29-1,TRBJ2-7,TGCAGCGTTGTAGTATGGGAGAAGAGCTACGAGCAGTACTTC,CSVVVWEKSYEQYF
TRBD1,.,TRBV6-6,TRBJ2-7,TGTGCCAGCAGTTCCCCCCGGACAGGCCGATACGAGCAGTACTTC,CASSSPRTGRYEQYF
.,.,TRBV2,TRBJ1-1,TGTGCCAGCAGTGAAGATCCAGGGATAAACACTGAAGCTTTCTTT,CASSEDPGINTEAFF
.,.,TRBV10-2,TRBJ2-1,TGCGCCAGCAGACCAGGGGACACTACCTACAATGAGCAGTTCTTC,CASRPGDTTYNEQFF
.,.,TRBV28,TRBJ2-7,TGTGCCAGCTCAACGCTAGGAGGCTCCTACGAGCAGTACTTC,CASSTLGGSYEQYF
.,.,TRBV4-3,TRBJ2-1,TGCGCCAGCAGCCAAGATTTGGGCGGGGCAAGCTCCTACAATGAGCAGTTCTTC,CASSQDLGGASSYNEQFF
TRBD2,few,TRBV5-1,TRBJ2-5,TGCGCCAGCAGGGGACGGGGACTAGCGGGAGAAGAGACCCAGTACTTC,CASRGRGLAGEETQYF
TRBD2,.,TRBV19,TRBJ2-1,TGTGCCAGTACTCTAGCCGGGACTAGCGAGCATGAGCAGTTCTTC,CASTLAGTSEHEQFF
TRBD1,.,TRBV12-5,TRBJ1-2,TGTGCTAGTGGTTTTCTACCGGGACAGGGCTTTATCGGAGATGGCTACACCTTC,CASGFLPGQGFIGDGYTF
TRBD1,.,TRBV6-6,TRBJ1-6,TGTGCCAGCAGCCTGGGGACAGGCTCCTATAATTCACCCCTCCACTTT,CASSLGTGSYNSPLHF
.,.,TRBV9,TRBJ2-1,TGTGCCAGCAGCGCCTCCACCACCTCGGCCAAAGACAATGAGCAGTTCTTC,CASSASTTSAKDNEQFF
.,once,TRBV2,TRBJ1-4,TGTGCCAGCAGTCCCACCCTCGGATCCTATAATGAAAAACTGTTTTTT,CASSPTLGSYNEKLFF
.,.,TRBV5-1,TRBJ1-6,TGCGCCAGCAGCTTGGCGGGGGCCAATAATTCACCCCTCCACTTT,CASSLAGANNSPLHF
TRBD1,.,TRBV7-9,TRBJ2-7,TGTGCCAGCAGATCGACAGGGTTAGGCGAGCAGTACTTC,CASRSTGLGEQYF
.,few,TRBV6-6,TRBJ1-6,TGTGCCAGCAGTTACTCAGGGCAGGATAATTCACCCCTCCACTTT,CASSYSGQDNSPLHF
.,.,TRBV6-5,TRBJ2-1,TGTGCCAGCAGTTACAGGGCAGGGAGTGAGCAGTTCTTC,CASSYRAGSEQFF
.,.,TRBV5-1,TRBJ1-1,TGCGCCAGCAGCTACGGCCAGACTGAAGCTTTCTTT,CASSYGQTEAFF
TRBD2,.,TRBV11-3,TRBJ2-7,TGTGCCAGCAGCTTAAACACCGGGACGGGAGGCGACGAGCAGTACTTC,CASSLNTGTGGDEQYF